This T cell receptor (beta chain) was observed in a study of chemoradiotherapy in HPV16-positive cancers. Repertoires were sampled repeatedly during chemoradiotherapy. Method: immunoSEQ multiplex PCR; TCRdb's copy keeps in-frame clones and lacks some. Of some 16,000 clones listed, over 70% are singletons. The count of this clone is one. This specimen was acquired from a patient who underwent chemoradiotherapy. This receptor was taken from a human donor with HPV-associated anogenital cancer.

This chain's CDR3 is CASSQGGQGKRKLFF. CDR3 nucleotide sequence: TGTGCCAGCAGCCAAGGGGGGCAGGGTAAAAGAAAACTGTTTTTT. The chain couples TRBV4-2 to TRBJ1-4; a possible D gene is TRBD1 (6 bases). The V end lost 1 base, the J end lost 10 bases, and 16 bases lay between the germline ends. Germline V lookup: CDR1 LGHNA, CDR2 YNFKEQ. The length of the CDR3 is 15 residues.